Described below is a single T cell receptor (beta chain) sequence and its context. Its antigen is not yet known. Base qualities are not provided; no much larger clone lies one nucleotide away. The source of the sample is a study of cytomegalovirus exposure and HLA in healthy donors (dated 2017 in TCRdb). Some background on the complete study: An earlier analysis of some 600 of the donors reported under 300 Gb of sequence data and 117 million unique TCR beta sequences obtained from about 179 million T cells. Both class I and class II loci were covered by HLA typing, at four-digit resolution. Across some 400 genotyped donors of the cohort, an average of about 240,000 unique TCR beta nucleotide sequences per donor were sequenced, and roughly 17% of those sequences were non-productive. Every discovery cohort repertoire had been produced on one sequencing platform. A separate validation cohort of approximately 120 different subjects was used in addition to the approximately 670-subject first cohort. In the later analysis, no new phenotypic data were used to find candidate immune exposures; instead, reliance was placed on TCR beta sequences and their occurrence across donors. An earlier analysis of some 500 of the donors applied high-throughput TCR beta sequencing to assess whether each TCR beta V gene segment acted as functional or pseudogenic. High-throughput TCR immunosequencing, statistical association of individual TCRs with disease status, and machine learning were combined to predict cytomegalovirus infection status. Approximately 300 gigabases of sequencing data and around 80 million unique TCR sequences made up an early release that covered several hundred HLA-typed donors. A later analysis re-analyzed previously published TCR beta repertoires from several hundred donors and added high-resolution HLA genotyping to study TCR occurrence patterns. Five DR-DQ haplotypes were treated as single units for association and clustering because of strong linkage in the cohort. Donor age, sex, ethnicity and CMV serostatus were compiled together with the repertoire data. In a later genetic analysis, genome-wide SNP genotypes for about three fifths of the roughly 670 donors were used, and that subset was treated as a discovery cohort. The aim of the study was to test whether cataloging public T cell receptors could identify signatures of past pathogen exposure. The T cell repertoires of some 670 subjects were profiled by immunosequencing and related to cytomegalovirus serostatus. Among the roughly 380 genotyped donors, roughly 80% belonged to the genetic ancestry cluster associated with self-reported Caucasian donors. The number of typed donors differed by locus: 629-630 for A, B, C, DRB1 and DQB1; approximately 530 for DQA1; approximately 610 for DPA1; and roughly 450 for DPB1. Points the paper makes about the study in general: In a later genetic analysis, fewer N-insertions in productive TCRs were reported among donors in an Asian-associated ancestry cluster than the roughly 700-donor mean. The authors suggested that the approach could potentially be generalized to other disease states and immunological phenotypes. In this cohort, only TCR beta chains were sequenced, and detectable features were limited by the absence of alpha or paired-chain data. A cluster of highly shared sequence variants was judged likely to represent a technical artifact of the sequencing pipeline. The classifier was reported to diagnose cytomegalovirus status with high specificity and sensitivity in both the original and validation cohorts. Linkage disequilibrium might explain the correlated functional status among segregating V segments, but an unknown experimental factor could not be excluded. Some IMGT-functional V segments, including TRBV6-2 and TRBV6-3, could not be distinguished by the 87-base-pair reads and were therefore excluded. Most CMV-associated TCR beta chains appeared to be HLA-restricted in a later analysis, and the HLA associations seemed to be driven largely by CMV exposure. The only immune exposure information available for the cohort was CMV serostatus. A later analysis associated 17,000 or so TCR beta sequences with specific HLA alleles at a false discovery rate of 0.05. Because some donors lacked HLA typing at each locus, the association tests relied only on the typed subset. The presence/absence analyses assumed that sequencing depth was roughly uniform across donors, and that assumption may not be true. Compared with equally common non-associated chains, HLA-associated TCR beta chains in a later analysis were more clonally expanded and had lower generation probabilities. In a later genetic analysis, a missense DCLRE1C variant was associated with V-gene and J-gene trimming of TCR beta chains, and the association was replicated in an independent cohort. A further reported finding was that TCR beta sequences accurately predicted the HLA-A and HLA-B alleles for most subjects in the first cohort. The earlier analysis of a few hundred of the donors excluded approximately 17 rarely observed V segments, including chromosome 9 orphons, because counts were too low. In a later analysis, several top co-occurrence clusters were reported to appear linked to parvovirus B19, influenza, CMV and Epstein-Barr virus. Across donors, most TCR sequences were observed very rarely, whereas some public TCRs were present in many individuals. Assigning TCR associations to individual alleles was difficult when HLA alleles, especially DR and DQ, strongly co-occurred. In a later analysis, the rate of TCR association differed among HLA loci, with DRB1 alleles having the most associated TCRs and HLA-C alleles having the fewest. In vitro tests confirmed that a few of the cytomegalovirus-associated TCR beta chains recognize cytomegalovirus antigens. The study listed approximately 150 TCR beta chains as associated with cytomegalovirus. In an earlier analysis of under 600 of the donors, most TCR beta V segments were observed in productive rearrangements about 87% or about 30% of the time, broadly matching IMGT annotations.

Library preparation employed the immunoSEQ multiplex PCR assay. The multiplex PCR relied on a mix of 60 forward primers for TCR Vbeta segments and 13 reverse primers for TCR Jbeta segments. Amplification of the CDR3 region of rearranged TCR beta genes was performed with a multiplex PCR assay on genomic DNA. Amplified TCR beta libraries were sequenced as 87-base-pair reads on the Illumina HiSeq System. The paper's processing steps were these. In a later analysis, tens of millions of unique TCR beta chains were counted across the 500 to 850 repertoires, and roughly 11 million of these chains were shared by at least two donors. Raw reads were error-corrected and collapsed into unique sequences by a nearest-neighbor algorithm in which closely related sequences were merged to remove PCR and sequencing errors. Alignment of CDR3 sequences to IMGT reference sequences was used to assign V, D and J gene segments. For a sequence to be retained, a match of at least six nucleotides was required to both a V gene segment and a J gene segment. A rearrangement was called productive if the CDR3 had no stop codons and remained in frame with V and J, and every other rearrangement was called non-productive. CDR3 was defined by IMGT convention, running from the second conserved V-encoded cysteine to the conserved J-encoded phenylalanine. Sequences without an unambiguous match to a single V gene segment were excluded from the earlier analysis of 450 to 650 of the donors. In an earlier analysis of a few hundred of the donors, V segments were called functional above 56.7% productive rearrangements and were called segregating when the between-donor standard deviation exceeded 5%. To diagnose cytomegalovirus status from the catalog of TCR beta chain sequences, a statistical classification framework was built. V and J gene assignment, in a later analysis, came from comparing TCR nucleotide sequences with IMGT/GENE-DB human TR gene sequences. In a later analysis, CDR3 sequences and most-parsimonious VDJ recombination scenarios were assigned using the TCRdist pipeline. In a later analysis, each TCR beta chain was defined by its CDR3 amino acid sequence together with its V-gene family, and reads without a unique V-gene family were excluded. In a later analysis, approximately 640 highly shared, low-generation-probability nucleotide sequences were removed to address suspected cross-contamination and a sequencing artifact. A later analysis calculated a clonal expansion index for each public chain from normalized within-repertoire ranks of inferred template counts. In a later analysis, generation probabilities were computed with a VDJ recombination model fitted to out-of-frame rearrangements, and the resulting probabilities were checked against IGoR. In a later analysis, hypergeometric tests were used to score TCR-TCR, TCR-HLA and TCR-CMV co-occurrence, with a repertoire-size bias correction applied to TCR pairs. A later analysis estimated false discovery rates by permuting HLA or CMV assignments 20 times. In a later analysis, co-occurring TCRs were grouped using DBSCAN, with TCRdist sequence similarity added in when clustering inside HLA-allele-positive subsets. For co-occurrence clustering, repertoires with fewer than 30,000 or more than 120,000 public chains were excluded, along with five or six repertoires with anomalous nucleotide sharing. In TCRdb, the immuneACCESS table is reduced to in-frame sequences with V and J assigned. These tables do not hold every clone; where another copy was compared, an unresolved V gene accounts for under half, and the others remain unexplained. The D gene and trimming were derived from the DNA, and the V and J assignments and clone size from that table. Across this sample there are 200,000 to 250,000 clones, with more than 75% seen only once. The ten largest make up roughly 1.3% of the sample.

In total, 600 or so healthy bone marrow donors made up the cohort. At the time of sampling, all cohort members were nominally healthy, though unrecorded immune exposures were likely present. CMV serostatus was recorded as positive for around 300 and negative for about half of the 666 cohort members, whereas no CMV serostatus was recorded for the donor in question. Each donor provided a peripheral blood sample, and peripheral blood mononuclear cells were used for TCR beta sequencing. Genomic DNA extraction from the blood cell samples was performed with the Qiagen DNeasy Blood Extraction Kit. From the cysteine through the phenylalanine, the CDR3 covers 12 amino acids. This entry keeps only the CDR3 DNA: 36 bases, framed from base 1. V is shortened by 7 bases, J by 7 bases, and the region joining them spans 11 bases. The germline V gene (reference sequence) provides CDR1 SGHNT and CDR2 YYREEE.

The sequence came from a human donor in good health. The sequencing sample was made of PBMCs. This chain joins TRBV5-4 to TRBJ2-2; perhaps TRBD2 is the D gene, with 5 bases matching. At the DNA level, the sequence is TGTGCCAGCTTCGGGGTCGGCGGGGAGCTGTTTTTT. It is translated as CASFGVGGELFF.